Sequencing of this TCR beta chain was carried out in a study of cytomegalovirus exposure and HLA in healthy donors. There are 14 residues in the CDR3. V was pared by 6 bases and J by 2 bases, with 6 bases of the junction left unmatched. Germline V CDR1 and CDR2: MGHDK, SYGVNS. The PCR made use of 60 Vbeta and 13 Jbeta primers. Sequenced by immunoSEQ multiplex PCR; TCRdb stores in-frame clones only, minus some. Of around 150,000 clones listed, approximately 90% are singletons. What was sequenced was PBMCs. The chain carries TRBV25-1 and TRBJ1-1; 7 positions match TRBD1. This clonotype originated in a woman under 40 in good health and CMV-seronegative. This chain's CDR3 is CASSHSGGNTEAFF. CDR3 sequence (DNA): TGTGCCAGCAGCCACTCAGGGGGAAACACTGAAGCTTTCTTT.